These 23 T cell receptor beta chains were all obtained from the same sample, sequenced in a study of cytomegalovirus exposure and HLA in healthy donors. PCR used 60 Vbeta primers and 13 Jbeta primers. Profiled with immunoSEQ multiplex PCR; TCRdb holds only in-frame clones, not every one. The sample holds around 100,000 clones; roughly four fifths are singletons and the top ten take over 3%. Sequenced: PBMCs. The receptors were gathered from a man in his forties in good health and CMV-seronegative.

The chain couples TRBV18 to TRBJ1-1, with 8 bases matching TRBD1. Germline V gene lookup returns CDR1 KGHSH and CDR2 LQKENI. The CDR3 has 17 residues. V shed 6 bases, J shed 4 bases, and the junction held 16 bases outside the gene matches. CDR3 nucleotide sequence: TGTGCCAGCTCTCAACCGGGACAGGCCCGAGGAAGCACTGAAGCTTTCTTT. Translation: CASSQPGQARGSTEAFF.

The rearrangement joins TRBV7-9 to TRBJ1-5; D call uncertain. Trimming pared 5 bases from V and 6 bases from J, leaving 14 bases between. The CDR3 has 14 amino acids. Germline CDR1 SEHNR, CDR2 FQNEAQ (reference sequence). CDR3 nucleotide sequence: TGTGCCAGCAGCCCAGACTTACAAGGTCAGCCCCAGCATTTT. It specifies CASSPDLQGQPQHF. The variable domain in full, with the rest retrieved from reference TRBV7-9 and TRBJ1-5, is DTGVSQNPRHKITKRGQNVTFRCDPISEHNRLYWYRQTLGQGPEFLTYFQNEAQLEKSRLLSDRFSAERPKGSFSTLEIQRTEQGDSAMYLCASSPDLQGQPQHFGDGTRLSIL.

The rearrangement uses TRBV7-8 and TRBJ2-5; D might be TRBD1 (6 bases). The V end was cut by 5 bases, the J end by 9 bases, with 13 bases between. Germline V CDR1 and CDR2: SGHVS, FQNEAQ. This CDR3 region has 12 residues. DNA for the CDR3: TGTGCCAGCAGCAAGGACAGAGATGCCCAGTACTTC. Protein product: CASSKDRDAQYF.

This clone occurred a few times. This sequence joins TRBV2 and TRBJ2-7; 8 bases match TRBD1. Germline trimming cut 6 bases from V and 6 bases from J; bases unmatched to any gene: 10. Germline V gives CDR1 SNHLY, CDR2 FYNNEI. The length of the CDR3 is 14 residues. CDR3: CASRGQGLQGEQYF. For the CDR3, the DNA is TGTGCCAGCAGAGGACAGGGACTGCAGGGCGAGCAGTACTTC. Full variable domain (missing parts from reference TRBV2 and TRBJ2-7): EPEVTQTPSHQVTQMGQEVILRCVPISNHLYFYWYRQILGQKVEFLVSFYNNEISEKSEIFDDQFSVERPDGSNFTLKIRSTKLEDSAMYFCASRGQGLQGEQYFGPGTRLTVT.

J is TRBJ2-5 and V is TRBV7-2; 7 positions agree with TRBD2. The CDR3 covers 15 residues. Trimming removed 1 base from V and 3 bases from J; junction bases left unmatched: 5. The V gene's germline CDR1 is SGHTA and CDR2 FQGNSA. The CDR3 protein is CASSLEGAGEETQYF. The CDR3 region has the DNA TGTGCCAGCAGCTTAGAAGGCGCGGGAGAAGAGACCCAGTACTTC.

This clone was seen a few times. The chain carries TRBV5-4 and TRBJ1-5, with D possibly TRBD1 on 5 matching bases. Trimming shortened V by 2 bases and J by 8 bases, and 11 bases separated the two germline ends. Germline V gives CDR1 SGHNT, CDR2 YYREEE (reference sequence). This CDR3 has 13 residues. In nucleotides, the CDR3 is TGTGCCAGCAGCTTAGGTAGGGGTGAGCCCCAGCATTTT. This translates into CASSLGRGEPQHF.

This chain's CDR3 is CASSLPERFGSSYNEQFF. CDR3 in DNA: TGTGCCAGCAGCTTACCCGAGAGGTTCGGGAGCTCCTACAATGAGCAGTTCTTC. V and J are TRBV7-9 and TRBJ2-1, with D maybe TRBD2 (6 bases). CDR1 is SEHNR, CDR2 FQNEAQ, per germline (reference sequence). Deletions cut 2 bases from V and 0 bases from J, with 17 bases between. CDR3 length: 18 residues.

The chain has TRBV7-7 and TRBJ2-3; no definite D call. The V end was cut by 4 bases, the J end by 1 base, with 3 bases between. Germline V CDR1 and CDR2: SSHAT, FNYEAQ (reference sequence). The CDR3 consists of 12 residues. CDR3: CASSSGTDTQYF. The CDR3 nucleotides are TGTGCCAGCAGCTCAGGCACAGATACGCAGTATTTT.

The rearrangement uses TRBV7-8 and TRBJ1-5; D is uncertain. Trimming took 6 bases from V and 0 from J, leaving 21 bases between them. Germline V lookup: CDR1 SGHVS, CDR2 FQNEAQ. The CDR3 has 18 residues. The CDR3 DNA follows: TGTGCCAGCAGATACGGAGGTCTAGGACTTTATAGCAATCAGCCCCAGCATTTT. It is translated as CASRYGGLGLYSNQPQHF.

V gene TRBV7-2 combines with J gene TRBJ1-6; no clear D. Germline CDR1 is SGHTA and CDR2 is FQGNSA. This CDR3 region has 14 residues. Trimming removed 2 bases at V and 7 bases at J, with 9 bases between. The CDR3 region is CASSLSQTNSPLHF. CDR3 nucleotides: TGTGCCAGCAGCTTATCTCAGACAAATTCACCCCTCCACTTT.

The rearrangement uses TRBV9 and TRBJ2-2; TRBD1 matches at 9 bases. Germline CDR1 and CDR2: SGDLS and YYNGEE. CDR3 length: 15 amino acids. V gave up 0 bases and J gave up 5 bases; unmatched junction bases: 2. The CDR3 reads CASSVVGTGTGELFF. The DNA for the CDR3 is TGTGCCAGCAGCGTAGTCGGGACAGGGACCGGGGAGCTGTTTTTT.

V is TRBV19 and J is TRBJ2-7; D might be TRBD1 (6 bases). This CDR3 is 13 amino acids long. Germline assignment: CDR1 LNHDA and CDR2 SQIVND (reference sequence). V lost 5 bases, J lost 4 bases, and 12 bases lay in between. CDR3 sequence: CASSLQGAYEQYF. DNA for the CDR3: TGTGCCAGTAGTTTACAGGGTGCGTACGAGCAGTACTTC.

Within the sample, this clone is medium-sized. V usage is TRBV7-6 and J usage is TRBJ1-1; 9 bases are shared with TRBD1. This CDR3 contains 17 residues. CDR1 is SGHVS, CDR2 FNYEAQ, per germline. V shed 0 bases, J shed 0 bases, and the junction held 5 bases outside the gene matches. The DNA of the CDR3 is TGTGCCAGCAGCTTAGCTATGGGACAGGGCTTGAACACTGAAGCTTTCTTT. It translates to CASSLAMGQGLNTEAFF.

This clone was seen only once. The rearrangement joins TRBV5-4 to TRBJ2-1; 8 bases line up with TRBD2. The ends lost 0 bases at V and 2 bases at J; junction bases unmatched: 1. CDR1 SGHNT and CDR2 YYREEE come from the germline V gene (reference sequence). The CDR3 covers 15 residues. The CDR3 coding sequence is TGTGCCAGCAGCTTGGGGACTAGCCCCTACAATGAGCAGTTCTTC. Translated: CASSLGTSPYNEQFF.

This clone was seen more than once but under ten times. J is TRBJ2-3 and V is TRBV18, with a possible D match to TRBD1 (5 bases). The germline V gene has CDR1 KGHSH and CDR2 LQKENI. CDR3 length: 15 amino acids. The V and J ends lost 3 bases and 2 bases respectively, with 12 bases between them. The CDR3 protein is CASSPGAGHTDTQYF. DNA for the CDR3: TGTGCCAGCTCACCTGGGGCAGGGCACACAGATACGCAGTATTTT.

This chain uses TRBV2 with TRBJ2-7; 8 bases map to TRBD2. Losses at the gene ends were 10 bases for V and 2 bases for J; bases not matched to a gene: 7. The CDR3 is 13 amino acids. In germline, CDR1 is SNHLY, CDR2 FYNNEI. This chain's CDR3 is CAIILSGTYEQYF. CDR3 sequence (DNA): TGTGCCATTATACTTAGCGGGACCTACGAGCAGTACTTC.

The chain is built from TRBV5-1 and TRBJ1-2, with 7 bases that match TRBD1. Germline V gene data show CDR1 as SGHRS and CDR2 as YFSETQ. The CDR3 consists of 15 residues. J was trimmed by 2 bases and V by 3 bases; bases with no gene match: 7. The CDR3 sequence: CASSWKGTDNYGYTF. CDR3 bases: TGCGCCAGCAGCTGGAAAGGGACAGACAACTATGGCTACACCTTC.

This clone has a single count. The CDR3 is CASSATSGGKETQYF. The CDR3 DNA reads as TGTGCCAGCTCGGCGACTAGCGGGGGGAAAGAGACCCAGTACTTC. The chain combines TRBV18 with TRBJ2-5; 13 bases map to TRBD2. This CDR3 is 15 amino acids long. With V trimmed by 6 bases and J by 3 bases, 4 bases remained unmatched. Germline values: CDR1 KGHSH, CDR2 LQKENI.

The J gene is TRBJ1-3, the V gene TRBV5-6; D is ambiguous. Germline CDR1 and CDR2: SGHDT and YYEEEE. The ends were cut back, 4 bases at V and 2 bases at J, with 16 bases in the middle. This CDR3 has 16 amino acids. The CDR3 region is CASSQDGEGAGNTIYF. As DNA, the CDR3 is TGTGCCAGCAGCCAGGATGGGGAGGGTGCTGGAAACACCATATATTTT. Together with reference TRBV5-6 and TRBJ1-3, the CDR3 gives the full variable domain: DAGVTQSPTHLIKTRGQQVTLRCSPKSGHDTVSWYQQALGQGPQFIFQYYEEEERQRGNFPDRFSGHQFPNYSSELNVNALLLGDSALYLCASSQDGEGAGNTIYFGEGSWLTVV.

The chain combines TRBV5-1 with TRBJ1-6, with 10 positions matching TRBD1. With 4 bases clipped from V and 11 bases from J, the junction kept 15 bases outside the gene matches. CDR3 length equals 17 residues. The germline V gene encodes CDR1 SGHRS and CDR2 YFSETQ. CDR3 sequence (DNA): TGCGCCAGCAGCACCAGCTTGACAGGGGGCTTAAGGACACCCCTCCACTTT. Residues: CASSTSLTGGLRTPLHF.

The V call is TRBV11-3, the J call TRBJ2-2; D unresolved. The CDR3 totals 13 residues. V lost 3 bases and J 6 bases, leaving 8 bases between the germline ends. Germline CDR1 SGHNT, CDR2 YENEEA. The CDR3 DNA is TGTGCCAGCAGCTTCACAGTAGCCGGGGAGCTGTTTTTT. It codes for CASSFTVAGELFF.

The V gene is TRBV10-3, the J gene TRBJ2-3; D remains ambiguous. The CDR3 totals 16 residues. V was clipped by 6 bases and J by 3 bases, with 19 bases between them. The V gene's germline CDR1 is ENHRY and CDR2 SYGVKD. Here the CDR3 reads CAIRVDGTTSTDTQYF. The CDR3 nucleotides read TGTGCCATCAGGGTCGACGGCACGACTTCAACAGATACGCAGTATTTT.

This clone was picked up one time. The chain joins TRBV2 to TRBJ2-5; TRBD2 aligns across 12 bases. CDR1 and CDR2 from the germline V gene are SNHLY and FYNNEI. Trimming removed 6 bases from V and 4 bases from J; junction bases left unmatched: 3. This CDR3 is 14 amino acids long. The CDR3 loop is CASSGLAGIETQYF. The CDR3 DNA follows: TGTGCCAGCAGCGGACTAGCGGGGATAGAGACCCAGTACTTC.